This TCR beta chain was profiled in a study of T cell responses to AZD1222 COVID-19 vaccine. Concerning this clone itself: As yet, its antigen is unknown.

Study-level results: Spike-specific TCR breadth rose after two AZD1222 doses, and depth rose as well.

Profiling relied on immunoSEQ multiplex PCR, and the TCRdb table lists in-frame clones only, not all of them. The sample carries 100,000 or so clones, approximately 93% recorded once. Trimming cost V 0 bases and J 7 bases; bases outside gene matches: 5. The CDR3 is 15 residues long. Germline values: CDR1 KGHSH, CDR2 LQKENI. This sample comprised peripheral blood, obtained on day 0 of AZD1222 vaccination. The TCR was taken from an adult in good health. The chain recombines TRBV18 with TRBJ1-2; 10 nucleotides agree with TRBD1. CDR3 nucleotides: TGTGCCAGCTCACCACCTGGACAGGGGGTGGGTGGCTACACCTTC. Amino acid sequence: CASSPPGQGVGGYTF.